This paragraph covers one T cell receptor (beta chain) sequence. The target antigen is unknown. This record comes from a study of post-analysis software for immune sequencing data. Across the whole study: There were relapsing-remitting, secondary progressive and progressive-relapsing multiple sclerosis among the disease courses included. Study-wide findings and caveats: Four to six TRBV segments, including TRBV5-6, TRBV5-1 and TRBV20-1, were more frequent in patients than controls. Strong co-clustering by F measure linked samples that shared a preparation batch. Normalized Chao1 diversity was significantly lower in multiple sclerosis patients than in controls.

Unique molecular identifiers were present in the TCR beta cDNA libraries. TCRdb called the PCR reads again in MiXCR, with one record for every CDR3 protein. The table shows some 700,000 distinct CDR3 sequences, with approximately 60% occurring only once. Germline values: CDR1 SGHRS, CDR2 YFSETQ. The CDR3 loop spans 20 amino acids. V lost 1 base, J lost 12 bases, and 22 bases stayed unmatched. The sample comprised blood. The rearrangement uses TRBV5-1 and TRBJ2-1, with 13 bases matching TRBD2. The TCR was taken from a girl aged 2 to 10 with multiple sclerosis. CDR3 in DNA: TGCGCCAGCAGCTTGTCCCGATTAACGACAGGACTAGCGGGAGTCGTAGGGCAGTTCTTC. Its protein product is CASSLSRLTTGLAGVVGQFF.